This is a list of T cell receptor beta chains from one sample in a study of blood T cell repertoires in COVID-19. Measured with immunoSEQ multiplex PCR; TCRdb has only the in-frame clones, and not every one. The sample records under 450,000 clones, 70% to 90% being singletons. Sequences were obtained from peripheral blood. Receptors were obtained from a woman aged 50 to 60 with COVID-19, enrolled during active disease. Each CDR3 is given with its conserved first and last residue. D genes are given only for firm matches. Some rows mark clone size as missing; the rest say once, few, many or name a class of expanded clone.

V gene: TRBV29-1
J gene: TRBJ2-5
D gene: TRBD1
clone size: .
CDR3 DNA: TGCAGCGTTCGTGGACAGGGGACGAAGGAGACCCAGTACTTC
CDR3 protein: CSVRGQGTKETQYF

V gene: TRBV6-5
J gene: TRBJ1-1
D gene: .
clone size: .
CDR3 DNA: TGTGCCACCTACAGGCCTAACACTGAAGCTTTCTTT
CDR3 protein: CATYRPNTEAFF

V gene: TRBV4-1
J gene: TRBJ1-4
D gene: .
clone size: .
CDR3 DNA: TGCGCCAGCAGCCAAGTAGGGACAAGCAATGAAAAACTGTTTTTT
CDR3 protein: CASSQVGTSNEKLFF

V gene: TRBV7-9
J gene: TRBJ1-2
D gene: .
clone size: .
CDR3 DNA: TGTGCCAGCAGCTCCTATGGCTCGGGGAACTATGGCTACACCTTC
CDR3 protein: CASSSYGSGNYGYTF

V gene: TRBV29-1
J gene: TRBJ2-1
D gene: TRBD1
clone size: .
CDR3 DNA: TGCAGCGTTGAAGTTCCGACAGGGGGCAATGAGCAGTTCTTC
CDR3 protein: CSVEVPTGGNEQFF

V gene: TRBV5-1
J gene: TRBJ2-7
D gene: .
clone size: .
CDR3 DNA: TGCGCCAGCAGCCCCGGGACTCAGAATATCGACGAGCAGTACTTC
CDR3 protein: CASSPGTQNIDEQYF

V gene: TRBV5-5
J gene: TRBJ1-2
D gene: .
clone size: .
CDR3 DNA: TGTGCCAGCAGCTTGAGCGAGGTCTCAAGACTTACTAACTATGGCTACACCTTC
CDR3 protein: CASSLSEVSRLTNYGYTF

V gene: TRBV7-2
J gene: TRBJ2-7
D gene: .
clone size: .
CDR3 DNA: TGTGCCAGCAGCTTGGGGCTCCGCTACGAGCAGTACTTC
CDR3 protein: CASSLGLRYEQYF

V gene: TRBV12-3/TRBV12-4
J gene: TRBJ2-1
D gene: .
clone size: .
CDR3 DNA: TGTGCCAGCAGTTTAATCAGGTACAATGAGCAGTTCTTC
CDR3 protein: CASSLIRYNEQFF

V gene: TRBV10-3
J gene: TRBJ2-3
D gene: TRBD2
clone size: .
CDR3 DNA: TGTGCCATCAAAAACGCGGGGGGCCCCACAGATACGCAGTATTTT
CDR3 protein: CAIKNAGGPTDTQYF

V gene: TRBV18
J gene: TRBJ1-4
D gene: TRBD1
clone size: once
CDR3 DNA: TGTGCCAGCTCACCGGGGACAGGGCCAGAAAAACTGTTTTTT
CDR3 protein: CASSPGTGPEKLFF

V gene: TRBV4-1
J gene: TRBJ2-2
D gene: TRBD2
clone size: .
CDR3 DNA: TGCGCCAGCAGCCTCGGGACTAGCGGGGGGAACACCGGGGAGCTGTTTTTT
CDR3 protein: CASSLGTSGGNTGELFF

V gene: TRBV3-1/TRBV3-2
J gene: TRBJ1-5
D gene: .
clone size: .
CDR3 DNA: TGTGCCAGCAGCGACCGCGCGGGGCCCCAGCATTTT
CDR3 protein: CASSDRAGPQHF

V gene: TRBV19
J gene: TRBJ1-2
D gene: .
clone size: once
CDR3 DNA: TGTGCCAGTAGTAGGCAGGGTGCTAACTATGGCTACACCTTC
CDR3 protein: CASSRQGANYGYTF

V gene: TRBV9
J gene: TRBJ1-3
D gene: .
clone size: .
CDR3 DNA: TGTGCCAGCAGCCCCAGACACCTCTCTGGAAACACCATATATTTT
CDR3 protein: CASSPRHLSGNTIYF

V gene: TRBV5-1
J gene: TRBJ2-1
D gene: .
clone size: .
CDR3 DNA: TGCGCCAGCAGCCCGCTAAGGGGGGGCAAGGAGCAGTTCTTC
CDR3 protein: CASSPLRGGKEQFF

V gene: TRBV12-3/TRBV12-4
J gene: TRBJ2-7
D gene: .
clone size: .
CDR3 DNA: TGTGCCAGCAGTTTAATAAACGAGCAGTACTTC
CDR3 protein: CASSLINEQYF

V gene: TRBV7-9
J gene: TRBJ2-2
D gene: .
clone size: .
CDR3 DNA: TGTGCCAGCAGCTTCCAGGGGAGCGTTAGCGGGGAGCTGTTTTTT
CDR3 protein: CASSFQGSVSGELFF

V gene: TRBV4-2
J gene: TRBJ1-5
D gene: TRBD1
clone size: .
CDR3 DNA: TGTGCCAGCAGCCAGGAACCGGGACAGGGATCCAATCAGCCCCAGCATTTT
CDR3 protein: CASSQEPGQGSNQPQHF

V gene: TRBV19
J gene: TRBJ2-1
D gene: TRBD2
clone size: .
CDR3 DNA: TGTGCCAGTAGTATAGACGGCCCGGGGACTAGAGGGGGTAGCAATGAGCAGTTCTTC
CDR3 protein: CASSIDGPGTRGGSNEQFF

V gene: TRBV7-2
J gene: TRBJ1-4
D gene: TRBD1
clone size: .
CDR3 DNA: TGTGCCAGCAGCCTAGGGGGACAGGCCAATGAAAAACTGTTTTTT
CDR3 protein: CASSLGGQANEKLFF

V gene: TRBV1
J gene: TRBJ2-1
D gene: .
clone size: once
CDR3 DNA: TGCACCAGCAGCCAAGCTAGTAGCGGGGGGGCGTCCTACAATGAGCAGTTCTTC
CDR3 protein: CTSSQASSGGASYNEQFF

V gene: TRBV30
J gene: TRBJ2-5
D gene: TRBD2
clone size: .
CDR3 DNA: TGTGCCACCAAGGGACTAGCGTTCCAAGAGACCCAGTACTTC
CDR3 protein: CATKGLAFQETQYF

V gene: TRBV5-6
J gene: TRBJ1-2
D gene: TRBD1
clone size: medium-sized
CDR3 DNA: TGTGCCAGCAGCCCCTGGGTTCGACAGGGTCAACTTTTTTATGGCTACACCTTC
CDR3 protein: CASSPWVRQGQLFYGYTF

V gene: TRBV7-8
J gene: TRBJ2-7
D gene: TRBD1
clone size: few
CDR3 DNA: TGTGCCAGCAGCATTCAGGACAGGGGGTACCCCTACGAGCAGTACTTC
CDR3 protein: CASSIQDRGYPYEQYF

V gene: TRBV7-8
J gene: TRBJ1-5
D gene: .
clone size: .
CDR3 DNA: TGTGCCAGCAGCTTAACATCGGGGAGCAATCAGCCCCAGCATTTT
CDR3 protein: CASSLTSGSNQPQHF

V gene: TRBV12-3/TRBV12-4
J gene: TRBJ1-1
D gene: .
clone size: .
CDR3 DNA: TGTGCCAGCACCCAGGGAGGGAGCACTGAAGCTTTCTTT
CDR3 protein: CASTQGGSTEAFF

V gene: TRBV20-1
J gene: TRBJ1-5
D gene: .
clone size: .
CDR3 DNA: TGCAGTGCTAGTGTCTGGGGGCAAGAGGGCAATCAGCCCCAGCATTTT
CDR3 protein: CSASVWGQEGNQPQHF

V gene: TRBV20-1
J gene: TRBJ1-2
D gene: .
clone size: .
CDR3 DNA: TGCAGTGCTAGTTTCAGCGGGAGGGTAGACTATGGCTACACCTTC
CDR3 protein: CSASFSGRVDYGYTF

V gene: TRBV19
J gene: TRBJ1-2
D gene: .
clone size: few
CDR3 DNA: TGTGCCAGTAGTTCCGTGGAGGTATGGTATGGCTACACCTTC
CDR3 protein: CASSSVEVWYGYTF

V gene: TRBV6-5
J gene: TRBJ2-7
D gene: TRBD1
clone size: .
CDR3 DNA: TGTGCCAGCGGACAGGGCAACCACTACGAGCAGTACTTC
CDR3 protein: CASGQGNHYEQYF

V gene: TRBV9
J gene: TRBJ1-4
D gene: .
clone size: .
CDR3 DNA: TGTGCCAGCAGCGCAAGCCCGACGGAGGCAACTAATGAAAAACTGTTTTTT
CDR3 protein: CASSASPTEATNEKLFF

V gene: TRBV2
J gene: TRBJ2-1
D gene: .
clone size: .
CDR3 DNA: TGTGCCAGACAGGGTCTCTACAATGAGCAGTTCTTC
CDR3 protein: CARQGLYNEQFF

V gene: TRBV5-6
J gene: TRBJ1-1
D gene: TRBD1
clone size: .
CDR3 DNA: TGTGCCAGCAGCCCGGACAGGGGGCTGAACACTGAAGCTTTCTTT
CDR3 protein: CASSPDRGLNTEAFF

V gene: TRBV10-2
J gene: TRBJ1-1
D gene: .
clone size: .
CDR3 DNA: TGCGCCAGCAGTACAGTGAACACTGAAGCTTTCTTT
CDR3 protein: CASSTVNTEAFF

V gene: TRBV19
J gene: TRBJ1-2
D gene: .
clone size: .
CDR3 DNA: TGTGCCAGTACCACTGACAGCCAGAGTGGCTATGGCTACACCTTC
CDR3 protein: CASTTDSQSGYGYTF

V gene: TRBV19
J gene: TRBJ1-1
D gene: .
clone size: .
CDR3 DNA: TGTGCCAGTAGAACTAGAGGGACGGGGGGCACTGAAGCTTTCTTT
CDR3 protein: CASRTRGTGGTEAFF

V gene: TRBV3-1/TRBV3-2
J gene: TRBJ1-6
D gene: TRBD1
clone size: .
CDR3 DNA: TGTGCCAGCAGCCAATATATTGCGGGACAGTACTTTTCACCCCTCCACTTT
CDR3 protein: CASSQYIAGQYFSPLHF

V gene: TRBV4-1
J gene: TRBJ1-1
D gene: .
clone size: .
CDR3 DNA: TGCGCCAGCAGCCTAACCGGGCAGGGAGGGGGAGCTTTCTTT
CDR3 protein: CASSLTGQGGGAFF

V gene: TRBV19
J gene: TRBJ1-2
D gene: TRBD1
clone size: .
CDR3 DNA: TGTGCCAGTAGTGTCAACTCCAGGGGGAACCCCAACTATGGCTACACCTTC
CDR3 protein: CASSVNSRGNPNYGYTF

V gene: TRBV30
J gene: TRBJ2-3
D gene: .
clone size: few
CDR3 DNA: TGTGCCTGGAGTGGACAGGGCACAGATACGCAGTATTTT
CDR3 protein: CAWSGQGTDTQYF

V gene: TRBV5-1
J gene: TRBJ2-3
D gene: TRBD2
clone size: .
CDR3 DNA: TGCGCCAGCAGCTTGGAACTAGCGGGGGGAAATACGCAGTATTTT
CDR3 protein: CASSLELAGGNTQYF

V gene: TRBV3-1/TRBV3-2
J gene: TRBJ1-5
D gene: .
clone size: .
CDR3 DNA: TGTGCCAGCAGCCAAGAGCCCCCGCAGGGTCAGCCCCAGCATTTT
CDR3 protein: CASSQEPPQGQPQHF

V gene: TRBV6-1
J gene: TRBJ2-2
D gene: .
clone size: .
CDR3 DNA: TGTGCCAGCAGTGATATCCCCCCCGCGAACACCGGGGAGCTGTTTTTT
CDR3 protein: CASSDIPPANTGELFF

V gene: TRBV6-5
J gene: TRBJ2-7
D gene: TRBD2
clone size: .
CDR3 DNA: TGTGCCAGCGGCGGGGGGAGGTACGAGCAGTACTTC
CDR3 protein: CASGGGRYEQYF

V gene: TRBV19
J gene: TRBJ1-1
D gene: .
clone size: .
CDR3 DNA: TGTGCCAGTAGTAGGGGGGGGAACACTGAAGCTTTCTTT
CDR3 protein: CASSRGGNTEAFF

V gene: TRBV9
J gene: TRBJ1-6
D gene: .
clone size: few
CDR3 DNA: TGTGCCAGCAGCGGGGGCAGGGTGAATTCACCCCTCCACTTT
CDR3 protein: CASSGGRVNSPLHF

V gene: TRBV28
J gene: TRBJ2-3
D gene: .
clone size: .
CDR3 DNA: TGTGCCAGCAGTGTTACACCTAGCACAGATACGCAGTATTTT
CDR3 protein: CASSVTPSTDTQYF

V gene: TRBV6-5
J gene: TRBJ1-5
D gene: .
clone size: .
CDR3 DNA: TGTGCCAGCAACCTAAACCGGGGGGATCAGCCCCAGCATTTT
CDR3 protein: CASNLNRGDQPQHF

V gene: TRBV30
J gene: TRBJ2-3
D gene: TRBD2
clone size: .
CDR3 DNA: TGTGCCTGGAGTTTCCCAACTAGCGGGGGGGTGGATACGCAGTATTTT
CDR3 protein: CAWSFPTSGGVDTQYF

V gene: TRBV12-3/TRBV12-4
J gene: TRBJ1-4
D gene: .
clone size: .
CDR3 DNA: TGTGCCAGCAGTCAAAGGGCGGGAGAAAAACTGTTTTTT
CDR3 protein: CASSQRAGEKLFF

V gene: TRBV6-5
J gene: TRBJ1-4
D gene: TRBD1
clone size: .
CDR3 DNA: TGTGCCAGCAACTTACAGGGGGGAGGTGAAAAACTGTTTTTT
CDR3 protein: CASNLQGGGEKLFF

V gene: TRBV12-5
J gene: TRBJ1-4
D gene: .
clone size: .
CDR3 DNA: TGTGCTAGTGGTACCGAAGGGAGGGAAAAACTGTTTTTT
CDR3 protein: CASGTEGREKLFF

V gene: TRBV5-1
J gene: TRBJ2-3
D gene: TRBD1
clone size: .
CDR3 DNA: TGCGCCAGCAGCTATGGACAGGCCAGCACAGATACGCAGTATTTT
CDR3 protein: CASSYGQASTDTQYF

V gene: TRBV20-1
J gene: TRBJ2-3
D gene: TRBD2
clone size: .
CDR3 DNA: TGCAGTGCTAGTGGTCTACGGGAGGCAGATACGCAGTATTTT
CDR3 protein: CSASGLREADTQYF

V gene: TRBV5-8
J gene: TRBJ2-6
D gene: .
clone size: .
CDR3 DNA: TGTGCCAGCAGCGGAGGGTTCTCTGGGGCCAACGTCCTGACTTTC
CDR3 protein: CASSGGFSGANVLTF

V gene: TRBV6-1
J gene: TRBJ2-1
D gene: TRBD2
clone size: .
CDR3 DNA: TGTGCCAGCAGTGAAGCGGGCGGGGGGGCCAACAATGAGCAGTTCTTC
CDR3 protein: CASSEAGGGANNEQFF

V gene: TRBV2
J gene: TRBJ2-2
D gene: .
clone size: .
CDR3 DNA: TGTGCCAGCCTTGACAGACTCAACACCGGGGAGCTGTTTTTT
CDR3 protein: CASLDRLNTGELFF

V gene: TRBV11-2
J gene: TRBJ2-3
D gene: TRBD2
clone size: few
CDR3 DNA: TGTGCCAGCAGCCGCGCAGCGGGGGGCAAGACAGATACGCAGTATTTT
CDR3 protein: CASSRAAGGKTDTQYF

V gene: TRBV10-2
J gene: TRBJ1-1
D gene: TRBD1
clone size: .
CDR3 DNA: TGCGCCAGCGGACAGGGTGGTACTGAAGCTTTCTTT
CDR3 protein: CASGQGGTEAFF